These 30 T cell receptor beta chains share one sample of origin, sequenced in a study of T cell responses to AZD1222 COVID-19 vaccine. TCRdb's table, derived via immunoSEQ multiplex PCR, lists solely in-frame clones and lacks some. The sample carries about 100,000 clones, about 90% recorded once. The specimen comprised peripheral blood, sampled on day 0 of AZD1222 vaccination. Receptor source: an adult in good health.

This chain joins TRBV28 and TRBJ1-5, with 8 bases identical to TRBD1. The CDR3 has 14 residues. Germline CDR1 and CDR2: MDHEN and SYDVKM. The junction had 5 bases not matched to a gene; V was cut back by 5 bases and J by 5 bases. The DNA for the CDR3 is TGTGCCAGCAGTACCGGACAGGGCCATCAGCCCCAGCATTTT. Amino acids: CASSTGQGHQPQHF.

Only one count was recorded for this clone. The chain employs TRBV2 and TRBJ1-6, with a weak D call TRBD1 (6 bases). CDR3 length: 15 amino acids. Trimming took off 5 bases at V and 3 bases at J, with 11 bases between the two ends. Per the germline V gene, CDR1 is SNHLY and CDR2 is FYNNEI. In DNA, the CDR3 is TGTGCCAGCAGTCTAGGGACAAACTATAATTCACCCCTCCACTTT. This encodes CASSLGTNYNSPLHF.

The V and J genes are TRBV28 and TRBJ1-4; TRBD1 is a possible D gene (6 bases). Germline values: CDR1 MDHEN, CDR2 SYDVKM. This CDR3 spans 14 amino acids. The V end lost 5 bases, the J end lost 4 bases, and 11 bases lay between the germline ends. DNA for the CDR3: TGTGCCAGCAGTCCCGGACAGCGTAATGAAAAACTGTTTTTT. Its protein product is CASSPGQRNEKLFF.

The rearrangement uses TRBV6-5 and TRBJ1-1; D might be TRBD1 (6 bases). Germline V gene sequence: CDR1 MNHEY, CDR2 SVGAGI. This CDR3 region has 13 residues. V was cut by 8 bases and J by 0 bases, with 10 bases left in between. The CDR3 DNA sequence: TGTGCCAGCCACACAGGGTTGAACACTGAAGCTTTCTTT. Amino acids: CASHTGLNTEAFF.

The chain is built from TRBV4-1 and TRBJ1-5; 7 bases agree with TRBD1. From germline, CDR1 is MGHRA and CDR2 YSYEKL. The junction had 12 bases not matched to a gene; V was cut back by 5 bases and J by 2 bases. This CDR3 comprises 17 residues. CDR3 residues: CASSLRQGGRGNQPQHF. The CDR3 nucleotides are TGCGCCAGCAGCTTACGACAGGGCGGAAGGGGCAATCAGCCCCAGCATTTT.

The CDR3 DNA sequence: TGTGCCAGCAGCCAATACTTAGATTACGGCACAGATACGCAGTATTTT. Translating gives CASSQYLDYGTDTQYF. This chain joins TRBV3-1 (or the pseudogene TRBV3-2) and TRBJ2-3; unclear D gene. The CDR3 spans 16 residues. CDR1 is LGHDT, CDR2 YNNKEL, per germline (reference sequence). V shed 2 bases and J shed 1 base, with 13 bases lying between them.

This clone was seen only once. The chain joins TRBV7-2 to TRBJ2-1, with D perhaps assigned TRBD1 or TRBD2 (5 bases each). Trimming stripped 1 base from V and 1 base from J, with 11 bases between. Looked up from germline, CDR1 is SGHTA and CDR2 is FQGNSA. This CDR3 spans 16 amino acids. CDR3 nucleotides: TGTGCCAGCAGCTTAGGTGGGTGGGGGTCCTACAATGAGCAGTTCTTC. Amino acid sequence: CASSLGGWGSYNEQFF.

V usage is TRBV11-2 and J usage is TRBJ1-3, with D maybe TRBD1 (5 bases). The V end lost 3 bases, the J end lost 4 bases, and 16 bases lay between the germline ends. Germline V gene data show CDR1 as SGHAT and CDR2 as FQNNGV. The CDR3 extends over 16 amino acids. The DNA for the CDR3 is TGTGCCAGCAGCTTGAACTGGGGCCTGAAGGGAAACACCATATATTTT. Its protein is CASSLNWGLKGNTIYF.

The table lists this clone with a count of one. CDR3 loop: CASSQDKGSSYNSPLHF. CDR3 nucleotide sequence: TGTGCCAGCAGCCAGGATAAAGGAAGCTCCTATAATTCACCCCTCCACTTT. The chain uses TRBV4-2 and TRBJ1-6; D gene ambiguous. CDR1 and CDR2 (germline): LGHNA, YNFKEQ. Trimming took 3 bases from V and 0 from J, leaving 12 bases between them. This CDR3 region has 17 residues.

The CDR3 reads CASSRTGNTGELFF. The CDR3 nucleotides read TGTGCCAGCTCACGGACCGGGAACACCGGGGAGCTGTTTTTT. The gene calls are TRBV18 and TRBJ2-2, with no clear D. Trimming stripped 4 bases from V and 1 base from J, with 7 bases between. This CDR3 contains 14 residues. Germline V gene sequence: CDR1 KGHSH, CDR2 LQKENI.

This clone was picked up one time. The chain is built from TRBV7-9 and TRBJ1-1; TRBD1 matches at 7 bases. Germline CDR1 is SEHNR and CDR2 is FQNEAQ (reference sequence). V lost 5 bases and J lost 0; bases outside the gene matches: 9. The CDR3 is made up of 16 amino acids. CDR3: CASSATKGAVNTEAFF. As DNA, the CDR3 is TGTGCCAGCAGCGCGACTAAGGGGGCCGTGAACACTGAAGCTTTCTTT.

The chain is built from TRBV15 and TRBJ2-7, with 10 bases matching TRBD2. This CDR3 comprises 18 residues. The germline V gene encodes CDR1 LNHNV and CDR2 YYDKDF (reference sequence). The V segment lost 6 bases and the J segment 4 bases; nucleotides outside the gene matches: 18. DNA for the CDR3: TGTGCCACCAGAGATACAGGGCTAGCGGGAGAAGATTCGTACGAGCAGTACTTC. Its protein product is CATRDTGLAGEDSYEQYF. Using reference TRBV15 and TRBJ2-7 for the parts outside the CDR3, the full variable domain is DAMVIQNPRYQVTQFGKPVTLSCSQTLNHNVMYWYQQKSSQAPKLLFHYYDKDFNNEADTPDNFQSRRPNTSFCFLDIRSPGLGDTAMYLCATRDTGLAGEDSYEQYFGPGTRLTVT.

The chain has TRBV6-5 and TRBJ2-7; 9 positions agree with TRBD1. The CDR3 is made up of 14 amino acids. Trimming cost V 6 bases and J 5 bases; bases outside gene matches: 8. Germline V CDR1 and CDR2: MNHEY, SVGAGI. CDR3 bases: TGTGCCAGCAGCCCCGGGACAGGGCACAACGAGCAGTACTTC. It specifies CASSPGTGHNEQYF.

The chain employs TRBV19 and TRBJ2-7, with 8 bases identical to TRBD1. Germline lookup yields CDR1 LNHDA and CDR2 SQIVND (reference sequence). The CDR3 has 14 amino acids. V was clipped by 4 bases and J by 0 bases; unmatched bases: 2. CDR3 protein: CASSNGQGSYEQYF. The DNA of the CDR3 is TGTGCCAGTAGTAACGGACAGGGCTCCTACGAGCAGTACTTC.

CDR3 protein: CASTLLGMDNQPQHF. CDR3 in DNA: TGTGCCAGCACCTTATTGGGGATGGACAATCAGCCCCAGCATTTT. The chain has TRBV28 and TRBJ1-5; no definite D call. Trimming removed 7 bases at V and 3 bases at J, with 16 bases between. CDR1 and CDR2 from the germline V gene are MDHEN and SYDVKM. This CDR3 comprises 15 residues.

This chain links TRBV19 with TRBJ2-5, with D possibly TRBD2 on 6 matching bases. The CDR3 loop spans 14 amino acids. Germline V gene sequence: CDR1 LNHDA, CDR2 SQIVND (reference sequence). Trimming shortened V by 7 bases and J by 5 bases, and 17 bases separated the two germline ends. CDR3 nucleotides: TGTGCCAGTACCCCGGGGTCGGGAGCGGAGACCCAGTACTTC. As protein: CASTPGSGAETQYF. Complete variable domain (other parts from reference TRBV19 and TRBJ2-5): DGGITQSPKYLFRKEGQNVTLSCEQNLNHDAMYWYRQDPGQGLRLIYYSQIVNDFQKGDIAEGYSVSREKKESFPLTVTSAQKNPTAFYLCASTPGSGAETQYFGPGTRLLVL.

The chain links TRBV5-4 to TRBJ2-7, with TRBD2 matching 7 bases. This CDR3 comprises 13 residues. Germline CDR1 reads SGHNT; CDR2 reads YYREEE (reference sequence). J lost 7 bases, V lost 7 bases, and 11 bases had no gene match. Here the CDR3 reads CASHLTGRKEQYF. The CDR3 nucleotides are TGTGCCAGCCACCTTACCGGGAGGAAAGAGCAGTACTTC. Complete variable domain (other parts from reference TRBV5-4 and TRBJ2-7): ETGVTQSPTHLIKTRGQQVTLRCSSQSGHNTVSWYQQALGQGPQFIFQYYREEENGRGNFPPRFSGLQFPNYSSELNVNALELDDSALYLCASHLTGRKEQYFGPGTRLTVT.

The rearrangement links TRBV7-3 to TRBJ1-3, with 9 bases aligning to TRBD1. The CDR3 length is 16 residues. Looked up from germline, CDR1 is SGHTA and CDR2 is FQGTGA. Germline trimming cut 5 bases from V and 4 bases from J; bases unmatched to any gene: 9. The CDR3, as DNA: TGTGCCAGCAGCACCTGGGACAGGGTGGACGGAAACACCATATATTTT. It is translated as CASSTWDRVDGNTIYF. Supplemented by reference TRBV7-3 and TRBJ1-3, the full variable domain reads GAGVSQTPSNKVTEKGKYVELRCDPISGHTALYWYRQSLGQGPEFLIYFQGTGAADDSGLPNDRFFAVRPEGSVSTLKIQRTERGDSAVYLCASSTWDRVDGNTIYFGEGSWLTVV.

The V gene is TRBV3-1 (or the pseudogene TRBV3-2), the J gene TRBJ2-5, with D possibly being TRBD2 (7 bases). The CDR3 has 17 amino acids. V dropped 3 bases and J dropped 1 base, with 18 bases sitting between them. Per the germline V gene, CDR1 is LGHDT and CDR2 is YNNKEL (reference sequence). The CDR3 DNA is TGTGCCAGCAGCCAGTGGGGGGGGCAGGGTGGCCAAGAGACCCAGTACTTC. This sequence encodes CASSQWGGQGGQETQYF.

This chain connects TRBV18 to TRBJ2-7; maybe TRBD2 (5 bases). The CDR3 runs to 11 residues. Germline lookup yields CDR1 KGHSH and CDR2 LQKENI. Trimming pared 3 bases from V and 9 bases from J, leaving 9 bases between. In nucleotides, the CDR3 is TGTGCCAGCTCACCCGGGGAGAGGCAGTACTTC. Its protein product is CASSPGERQYF.

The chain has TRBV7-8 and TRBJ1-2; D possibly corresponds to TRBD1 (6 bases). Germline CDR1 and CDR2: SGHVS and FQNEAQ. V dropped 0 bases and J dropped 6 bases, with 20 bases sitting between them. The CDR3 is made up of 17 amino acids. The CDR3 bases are TGTGCCAGCAGCTTAGCGACGCAGCGGGGCAGGGGAGATGGCTACACCTTC. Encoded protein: CASSLATQRGRGDGYTF.

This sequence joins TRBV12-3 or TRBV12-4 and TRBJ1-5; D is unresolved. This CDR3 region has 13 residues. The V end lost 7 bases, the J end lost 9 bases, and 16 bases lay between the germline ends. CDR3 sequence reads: CASTQEAILPQHF. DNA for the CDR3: TGTGCCAGCACTCAAGAGGCGATTCTGCCCCAGCATTTT.

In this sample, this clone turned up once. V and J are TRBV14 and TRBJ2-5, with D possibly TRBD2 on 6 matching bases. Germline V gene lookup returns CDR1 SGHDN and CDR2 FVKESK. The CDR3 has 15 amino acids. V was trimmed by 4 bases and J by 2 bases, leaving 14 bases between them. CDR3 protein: CASSLGLTLQETQYF. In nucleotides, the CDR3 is TGTGCCAGCAGCCTGGGACTTACATTACAAGAGACCCAGTACTTC.

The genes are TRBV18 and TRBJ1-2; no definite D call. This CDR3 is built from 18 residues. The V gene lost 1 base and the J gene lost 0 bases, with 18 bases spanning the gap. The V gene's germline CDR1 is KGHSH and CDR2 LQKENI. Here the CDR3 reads CASSPLSELWDSNYGYTF. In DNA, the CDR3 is TGTGCCAGCTCACCACTCAGCGAATTGTGGGATTCTAACTATGGCTACACCTTC. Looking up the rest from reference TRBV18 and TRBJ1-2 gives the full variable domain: NAGVMQNPRHLVRRRGQEARLRCSPMKGHSHVYWYRQLPEEGLKFMVYLQKENIIDESGMPKERFSAEFPKEGPSILRIQQVVRGDSAAYFCASSPLSELWDSNYGYTFGSGTRLTVV.

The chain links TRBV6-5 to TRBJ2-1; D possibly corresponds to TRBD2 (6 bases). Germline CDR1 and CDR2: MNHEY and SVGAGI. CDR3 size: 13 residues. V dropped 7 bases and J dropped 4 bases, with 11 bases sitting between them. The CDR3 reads CASTAGTYNEQFF. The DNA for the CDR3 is TGTGCCAGCACTGCGGGAACTTACAATGAGCAGTTCTTC.

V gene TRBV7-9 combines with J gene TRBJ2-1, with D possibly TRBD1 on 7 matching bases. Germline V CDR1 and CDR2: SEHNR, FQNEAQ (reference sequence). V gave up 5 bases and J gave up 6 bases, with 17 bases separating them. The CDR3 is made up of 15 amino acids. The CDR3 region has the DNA TGTGCCAGCAGCCCGTTGAGGAGGGGGCTCAATGAGCAGTTCTTC. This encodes CASSPLRRGLNEQFF.

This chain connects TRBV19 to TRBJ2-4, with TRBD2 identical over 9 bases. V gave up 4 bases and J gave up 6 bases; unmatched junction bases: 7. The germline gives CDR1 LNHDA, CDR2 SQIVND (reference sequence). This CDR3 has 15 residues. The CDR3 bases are TGTGCCAGTAGTACCCGTAGCGGGAGAGGAAACATTCAGTACTTC. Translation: CASSTRSGRGNIQYF.

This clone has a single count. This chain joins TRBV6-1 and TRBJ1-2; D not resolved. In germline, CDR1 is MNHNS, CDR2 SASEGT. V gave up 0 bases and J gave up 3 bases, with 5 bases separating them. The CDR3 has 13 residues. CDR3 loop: CASSEAPDYGYTF. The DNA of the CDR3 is TGTGCCAGCAGTGAAGCGCCAGACTATGGCTACACCTTC.

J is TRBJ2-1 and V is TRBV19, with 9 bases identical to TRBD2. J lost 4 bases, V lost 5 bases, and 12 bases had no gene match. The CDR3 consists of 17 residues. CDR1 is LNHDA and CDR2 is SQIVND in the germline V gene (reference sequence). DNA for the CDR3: TGTGCCAGTAGTGGGGTAGCGGGAGTCCCACCATACAATGAGCAGTTCTTC. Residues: CASSGVAGVPPYNEQFF.

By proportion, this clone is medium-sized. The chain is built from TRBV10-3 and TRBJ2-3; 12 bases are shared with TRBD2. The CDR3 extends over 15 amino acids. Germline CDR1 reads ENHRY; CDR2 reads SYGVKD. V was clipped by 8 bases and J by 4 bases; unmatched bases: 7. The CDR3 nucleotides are TGTGCCATCGGATCAGGACTAGCGGGACCAGATACGCAGTATTTT. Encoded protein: CAIGSGLAGPDTQYF.